The T cell receptor beta chain under discussion was sequenced for a study of response to subunit inactivated influenza vaccine. General observations from the study: The authors proposed limited new T cell recruitment per seasonal influenza vaccination.

The length of the CDR3 is 18 residues. Germline V gives CDR1 MNHEY, CDR2 SVGEGT. V lost 6 bases, J lost 1 base, and 17 bases stayed unmatched. This clonotype has at least ten counts. The antigen is unknown. Each CDR3 protein is one row after TCRdb ran MiXCR on the RT-PCR reads. The data hold 400,000 to 650,000 distinct CDR3 sequences, with approximately 7.8% observed a single time. The sequence was collected from a man between 50 and 75 years old who received an inactivated influenza vaccine. The rearrangement uses TRBV6-2 or TRBV6-3 and TRBJ1-2; 7 positions match TRBD1. Sequenced material: PBMCs from blood, taken approximately 25 months after vaccination. CDR3 loop: CASSPTVEGQLSNYGYTF. CDR3 DNA: TGTGCCAGCAGCCCTACCGTAGAGGGACAGCTGAGTAACTATGGCTACACCTTC.